This record concerns one TCR beta chain sequence. The trim removed 5 bases at V and 2 bases at J, leaving 7 bases unmatched. The CDR3 runs 16 residues. In germline, CDR1 is SSHAT, CDR2 FNYEAQ (reference sequence). These data belong to a study of T cell changes during pregnancy in multiple sclerosis. Sequenced by immunoSEQ multiplex PCR; TCRdb stores in-frame clones only, minus some. Seen here are 35,000 to 45,000 clones, approximately 92% observed once, and the top ten hold about 0.45%. The sequencing used CD4+ T cells from peripheral blood mononuclear cells, collected in the third trimester of pregnancy. The receptor was derived from a female donor with multiple sclerosis, enrolled in a pregnancy study. V and J are TRBV7-7 and TRBJ2-1, with TRBD1 matching 9 bases. Here the CDR3 DNA reads TGTGCCAGCAGCCGGAATACAGGGGGCCCCTACAATGAGCAGTTCTTC. Protein: CASSRNTGGPYNEQFF.